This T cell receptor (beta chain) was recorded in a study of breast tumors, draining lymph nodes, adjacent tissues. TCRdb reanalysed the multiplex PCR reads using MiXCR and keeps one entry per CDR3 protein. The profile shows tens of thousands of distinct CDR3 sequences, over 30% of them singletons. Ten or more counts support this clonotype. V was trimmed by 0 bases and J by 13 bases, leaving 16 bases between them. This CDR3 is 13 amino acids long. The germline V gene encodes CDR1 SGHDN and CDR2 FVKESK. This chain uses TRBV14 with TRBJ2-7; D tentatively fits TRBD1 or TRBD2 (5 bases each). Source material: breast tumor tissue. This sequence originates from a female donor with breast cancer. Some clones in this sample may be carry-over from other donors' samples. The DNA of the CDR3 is TGTGCCAGCAGCCAAGATTTTTGGGGGACCTCCTACTTC. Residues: CASSQDFWGTSYF.